Sequencing of this T cell receptor beta chain was carried out in a study of shared clonotypes between healthy human individuals. Turning to the study itself: Per donor, three plates held CD4 naive cells, three held CD4 memory, two held CD8 naive and one held CD8 memory.

At deep level, the assay was performed. Clones were read by immunoSEQ multiplex PCR, and TCRdb kept only the in-frame ones, dropping some. This sample has about 670,000 clones, with about two thirds found just once. Study-wide points: Represented diversity, genetic and exposure-history alike, was limited by few donors. Sequencing depth was expected to affect clonotype sharing among donors.

Note on this clone: Its antigen is undetermined.

After removal of 3 bases from V and 0 bases from J, the junction contained 2 bases not matched to a gene. The CDR3 spans 14 residues. CDR1 and CDR2 (germline): SGHRS, YFSETQ. The sample comprised memory CD4+ T cells sorted from blood. Subset here: CD45RA-negative fraction. The chain recombines TRBV5-1 with TRBJ1-2; TRBD1 agrees at 7 bases. The clonotype comes from a woman under 40 in good health. The CDR3 loop reads CASSWGTANYGYTF. As DNA, the CDR3 is TGCGCCAGCAGCTGGGGGACAGCTAACTATGGCTACACCTTC.